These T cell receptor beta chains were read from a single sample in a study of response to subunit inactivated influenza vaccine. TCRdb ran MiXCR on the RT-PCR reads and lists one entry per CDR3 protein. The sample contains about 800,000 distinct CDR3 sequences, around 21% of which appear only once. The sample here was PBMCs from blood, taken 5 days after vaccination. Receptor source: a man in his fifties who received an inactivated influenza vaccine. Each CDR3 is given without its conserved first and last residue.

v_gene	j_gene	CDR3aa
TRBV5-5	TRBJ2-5	ASSFPGGKETQY
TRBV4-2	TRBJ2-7	ASSQDRGLAGTYEQY
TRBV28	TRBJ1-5	ASSLYPRVGNQPQH
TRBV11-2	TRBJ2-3	ASSQGQNPTDTQY
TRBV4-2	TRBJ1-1	ASSQGEMNTEAF
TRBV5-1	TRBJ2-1	ASSLGGGDYNEQF
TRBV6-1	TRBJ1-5	ASSHAPHLAGQPQH
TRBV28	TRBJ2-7	ASSLFRVEYEQY
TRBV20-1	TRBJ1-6	SAGDRSSYNSPLH
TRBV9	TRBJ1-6	ASSPILGSPLH
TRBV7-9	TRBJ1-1	ASSAGTQNTEAF
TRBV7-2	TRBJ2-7	ASSIWTGYEQY
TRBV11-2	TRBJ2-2	ASPGVGQNTGELF
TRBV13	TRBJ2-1	ASSPRLAGVHVEQF
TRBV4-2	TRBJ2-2	ASSQEQFTNTGELF
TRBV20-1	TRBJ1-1	SARAPGLGGTEAF
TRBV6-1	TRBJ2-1	ASSPGILYEQF
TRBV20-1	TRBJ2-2	SARPGASSGELF
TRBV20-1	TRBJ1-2	SARTGYGYT
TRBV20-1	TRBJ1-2	SATLPGTYYGYT
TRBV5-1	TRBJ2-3	ASSPEGGTGGTDTQY
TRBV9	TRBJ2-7	ASSDRQGSSYEQY
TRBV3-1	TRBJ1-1	ASSRARRGTEAF
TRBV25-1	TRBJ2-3	ASSEGEVLAGVRDTQY
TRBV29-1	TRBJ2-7	SVSGLAGVWEQY
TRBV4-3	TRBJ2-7	ASSQETSGGGYEQY
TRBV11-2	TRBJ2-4	ASSTHANRMSLTKNIQY
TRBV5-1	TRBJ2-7	ASSFVGRGEEQY
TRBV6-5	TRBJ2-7	ASSYGTGAYEQY
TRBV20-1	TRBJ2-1	SARDEWRVRSYNEQF
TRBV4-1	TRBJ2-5	ASSQEGGSQETQY